Listed here is a single T cell receptor (beta chain). Which antigen it targets is not known. Base-call qualities are not available, and no considerably larger clone is one nucleotide away. The data were taken from a study of cytomegalovirus exposure and HLA in healthy donors (dated by TCRdb to about 2017). About the full investigation: An earlier analysis of about 530 of the donors reported 276 Gb of sequence data and some 110 million unique TCR beta sequences obtained from around 190 million T cells. An earlier analysis of some 500 of the donors applied high-throughput TCR beta sequencing to assess whether each TCR beta V gene segment acted as functional or pseudogenic. A later genetic analysis took genome-wide SNP genotypes for about three fifths of the 666 donors and used that subset as a discovery cohort. The number of typed donors differed by locus: roughly 620-630 for A, B, C, DRB1 and DQB1; approximately 540 for DQA1; roughly 600 for DPA1; and about 450 for DPB1. Among under 450 genotyped donors of the cohort, an average of 235,054 unique TCR beta nucleotide sequences were sequenced per donor, around a sixth of them non-productive. A separate validation cohort of some 130 different subjects was used in addition to the roughly 670-subject first cohort. All discovery cohort repertoires had been generated on a single sequencing platform. Approximately 310 gigabases of sequencing data and some 85 million unique TCR sequences were included in an early release covering over 600 HLA-typed donors. Alongside the repertoire data, information on donor age, sex, ethnicity and CMV serostatus was compiled. In the later analysis, no new phenotypic data were used to find candidate immune exposures; instead, reliance was placed on TCR beta sequences and their occurrence across donors. A handful of DR-DQ haplotypes were handled as single units for association and clustering because linkage in the cohort was strong. A later analysis re-examined previously published TCR beta repertoires from roughly 650 donors and added high-resolution HLA genotyping to investigate patterns of TCR occurrence. The study used immunosequencing to profile the T cell repertoires of 670 or so subjects and linked those repertoires to cytomegalovirus serostatus. The aim of the study was to test whether cataloging public T cell receptors could identify signatures of past pathogen exposure. Both class I and class II loci were covered by HLA typing, at four-digit resolution. Of the roughly 390 genotyped donors, roughly 80% fell in the genetic ancestry cluster associated with self-reported Caucasian donors. To predict cytomegalovirus infection status, the study combined high-throughput TCR immunosequencing, statistical association of individual TCRs with disease status, and machine learning.

Including the terminal cysteine and phenylalanine, the CDR3 comprises 15 residues. The only DNA kept is the CDR3, 45 bases in frame from the first base. Clipping removes 3 bases from V and 0 bases from J, with 5 as the unmatched junction base count. CDR1 and CDR2 were assigned from the germline V gene as SGHRS and YFSETQ. The cohort was made up of about 610 healthy bone marrow donors. All cohort members were sampled while nominally healthy, although unrecorded immune exposures were likely present. The donor tested CMV seronegative, placing the donor among the 350 to 400 seronegative members of the cohort. A peripheral blood sample was collected from each donor, and TCR beta sequencing was performed on peripheral blood mononuclear cells. Genomic DNA was extracted from the blood cell samples with the Qiagen DNeasy Blood Extraction Kit. The library was obtained by the immunoSEQ multiplex PCR assay. For the multiplex PCR, a mixture combining 60 forward primers for TCR Vbeta segments and 13 reverse primers for TCR Jbeta segments was used. The CDR3 region of rearranged TCR beta genes was amplified from genomic DNA with a multiplex PCR assay. Amplified TCR beta libraries were sequenced as 87-base-pair reads on the Illumina HiSeq System. Per the original workflow: A later analysis tallied roughly 76 million unique TCR beta chains across the 666 repertoires, and some 10 million of those chains were shared by two or more donors. Raw reads were error-corrected and collapsed into unique sequences by a nearest-neighbor algorithm in which closely related sequences were merged to remove PCR and sequencing errors. Alignment of CDR3 sequences to IMGT reference sequences was used to assign V, D and J gene segments. For a sequence to be retained, at least a six-nucleotide match to both a V gene segment and a J gene segment was required. A rearrangement was called productive if the CDR3 had no stop codons and remained in frame with V and J, and every other rearrangement was called non-productive. CDR3 was defined according to IMGT convention as the region running from the second conserved V-encoded cysteine to the conserved J-encoded phenylalanine. Sequences without an unambiguous match to a single V gene segment were excluded from the earlier analysis of about 640 of the donors. An earlier analysis of approximately 590 of the donors classified V segments as functional when productive rearrangements were above 56.7% and as segregating when the standard deviation between donors was above 5%. A statistical classification framework was built for diagnosing cytomegalovirus status from the catalog of TCR beta chain sequences. V and J gene assignment, in a later analysis, came from comparing TCR nucleotide sequences with IMGT/GENE-DB human TR gene sequences. The TCRdist pipeline was used in a later analysis to assign CDR3 sequences and most-parsimonious VDJ recombination scenarios. In a later analysis, each TCR beta chain was defined by its CDR3 amino acid sequence together with its V-gene family, and reads lacking a unique V-gene family were excluded. A later analysis removed over 500 highly shared, low-generation-probability nucleotide sequences to deal with suspected cross-contamination and a sequencing artifact. A later analysis calculated a clonal expansion index for each public chain from normalized within-repertoire ranks of inferred template counts. In a later analysis, generation probabilities were computed with a VDJ recombination model fitted to out-of-frame rearrangements, and the resulting probabilities were checked against IGoR. A later analysis scored TCR-TCR, TCR-HLA and TCR-CMV co-occurrence with hypergeometric tests, applying a repertoire-size bias correction to TCR pairs. To estimate false discovery rates, a later analysis permuted the HLA or CMV assignments 20 times. In a later analysis, co-occurring TCRs were grouped with DBSCAN, and TCRdist sequence similarity was added when clustering was performed within HLA-allele-positive subsets. For co-occurrence clustering, repertoires with fewer than 30,000 or more than 120,000 public chains were excluded, along with several repertoires with anomalous nucleotide sharing. The immuneACCESS repertoire file appears here via TCRdb, limited to in-frame rearrangements. These files lack a portion of the clones; in checked studies, under half of the deficit traces to unresolved V genes, and the cause of the others is not known. V and J calls and clone size are as listed in that table; D and trimming were resolved from the DNA. The sample profile shows 120,000 to 150,000 clones; roughly 77% of them were found once. Over 3% of the sample lies in the top ten.

What the work shows at the level of the full study, not this receptor alone: Some IMGT-functional V segments, including TRBV6-2 and TRBV6-3, could not be distinguished by the 87-base-pair reads and were therefore excluded. V-gene and J-gene trimming of TCR beta chains was associated with a missense DCLRE1C variant in a later genetic analysis, and the association was replicated in an independent cohort. A later genetic analysis reported fewer N-insertions in productive TCRs among donors in an Asian-associated ancestry cluster than the approximately 670-donor mean. The cohort was sequenced for TCR beta chains only, and without alpha or paired-chain data the features that could be detected were limited. CMV serostatus was the only immune exposure information available for the cohort. It was suggested by the authors that the approach could potentially be generalized to other disease states and immunological phenotypes. A group of highly shared sequence variants was considered likely to be a technical artifact of the sequencing pipeline. In the study, 150 to 200 TCR beta chains were listed as associated with cytomegalovirus. Across donors, most TCR sequences were observed very rarely, whereas some public TCRs were present in many individuals. Cytomegalovirus status was reported to be diagnosed by the classifier with high specificity and sensitivity in both the original and validation cohorts. An earlier analysis of some 560 of the donors showed that most TCR beta V segments appeared in productive rearrangements either about 87% or about 30% of the time, which broadly matched IMGT annotations. At a false discovery rate of 0.05, a later analysis linked 16,951 TCR beta sequences to specific HLA alleles. According to a later analysis, TCR association rates differed among HLA loci, with DRB1 alleles showing the most associated TCRs and HLA-C alleles showing the fewest. A further reported finding was that TCR beta sequences accurately predicted the HLA-A and HLA-B alleles for most subjects in the first cohort. Linkage disequilibrium might explain the correlated functional status among segregating V segments, but an unknown experimental factor could not be excluded. Because counts were too low, seventeen rarely observed V segments, including chromosome 9 orphons, were left out of the earlier analysis of approximately 580 of the donors. A later analysis found that most CMV-associated TCR beta chains appeared HLA-restricted, with HLA associations seemingly driven largely by CMV exposure. When HLA alleles, especially DR and DQ, strongly co-occurred, TCR associations were difficult to assign to individual alleles. Because HLA typing was unavailable for some donors at each locus, only the typed subset was used in association tests. A later analysis reported that several top co-occurrence clusters appeared linked to parvovirus B19, influenza, CMV and Epstein-Barr virus. A few of the identified cytomegalovirus-associated TCR beta chains were confirmed in vitro to be specific for cytomegalovirus antigens. In a later analysis, HLA-associated TCR beta chains were found to be more clonally expanded and to have lower generation probabilities than equally common non-associated chains. The presence/absence analyses assumed that sequencing depth was roughly uniform across donors, and that assumption may not be true.

This receptor chain uses TRBV5-1 and TRBJ1-2; TRBD1 lines up with 7 middle nucleotides. Input material: PBMCs. The sequence derives from a female donor in good health and CMV-seronegative. CDR3 reads: CASSSTGTANYGYTF. The bases read TGCGCCAGCAGCTCGACAGGGACTGCTAACTATGGCTACACCTTC.